This T cell receptor beta chain was sequenced during a study of regulatory T cells in long-lasting Graves disease. Study outcomes and limitations: Whereas more than 950 public clonotypes were shared by new patients, persistent patients shared more, at some 3,000. Accuracy may have suffered from the small sample size.

TCR beta libraries were built with iRepertoire HTBI primers and Arm-PCR of CDR3 regions. Each CDR3 protein gets one entry after TCRdb re-called the multiplex PCR reads with MiXCR. The sample contains 400,000 to 550,000 distinct CDR3 sequences, less than 20% of which appear only once. The time point here: newly diagnosed GD, antithyroid drugs for less than 3 months. Scientists built the TCR library using RNA that was extracted from PBMCs. It was American Thyroid Association guidelines that determined Graves' disease diagnosis. The V segment lost 4 bases and the J segment 0 bases; nucleotides outside the gene matches: 4. Germline CDR1 reads ENHRY; CDR2 reads SYGVKD. The CDR3 loop spans 16 amino acids. With respect to this clonotype: The antigen is not known.

In addition, the sample was reused for a study of T cells in Graves' hyperthyroidism and ophthalmopathy. According to that study: Patients were excluded for uncontrolled infection, other autoimmune disease, pregnancy or lactation.

The chain recombines TRBV10-3 with TRBJ2-1; 9 nucleotides match TRBD2. This TCR was sampled from a woman in her twenties or thirties with Graves disease. This specimen was peripheral blood mononuclear cells (PBMCs), taken at new diagnosis, from a patient treated with antithyroid drugs. CDR3 in DNA: TGTGCCATCAGTGTTTCTAGCGGGACCTCCTACAATGAGCAGTTCTTC. It specifies CAISVSSGTSYNEQFF.